This T cell receptor beta chain was retrieved from a study of OX40 agonist ivuxolimab in advanced cancers. Study summary: Earlier treatment with anti-PD-1, anti-PD-L1 or anti-CTLA-4 was permitted, and over 35% had received some.

This clone was picked up one time. Its antigen is not identified. CDR1 is MDHEN, CDR2 SYDVKM, per germline. The trim removed 6 bases at V and 6 bases at J, leaving 20 bases unmatched. This CDR3 region has 17 residues. Study findings and constraints: In a subset of nonresponders, normalized T-cell clonal expansion was also low. With doses of 0.1 to 3.0 mg/kg, CD4+ and CD8+ blood T cells had undergone clonal expansion by week 6.

The repertoire was sequenced with immunoSEQ multiplex PCR; TCRdb's copy has only in-frame clones and lacks some. The data contain 130,000 or so clones, around 95% of them singletons. The rearrangement joins TRBV28 to TRBJ2-7, with 7 nucleotides matching TRBD1. The specimen comprised CD4+ or CD8+ T cells sorted from blood, sampled in a trial of the OX40 agonist ivuxolimab. The TCR was taken from an adult with an advanced solid tumor such as melanoma, head and neck, liver or kidney cancer. CDR3 coding DNA: TGTGCCAGCAGAATTTCGGGACAGAGTCTGCGGTATGCCGAGCAGTACTTC. The encoded protein is CASRISGQSLRYAEQYF.